This TCR beta chain was identified during a study of shared clonotypes between healthy human individuals. The junction had 4 bases not matched to a gene; V was cut back by 3 bases and J by 7 bases. Per germline, CDR1 SGDLS and CDR2 YYNGEE. The length of the CDR3 is 14 residues. CD45RO-negative, CCR7-selected cells formed the naive CD8 fraction, which excluded terminally differentiated effector memory CD45RA+ cells. Using immunoSEQ multiplex PCR, the repertoire was profiled, and TCRdb retains in-frame clones only, with some absent. The sample yields 1.5 million to 2.5 million clones, about 95% seen once.

Source material: naive CD8+ T cells sorted from blood. The clonotype comes from a man between 18 and 29 years old in good health. V and J are TRBV9 and TRBJ1-6; TRBD1 matches 7 bases. The CDR3 here is CASSAGTVNSPLHF. CDR3 sequence (DNA): TGTGCCAGCAGCGCCGGGACAGTAAATTCACCCCTCCACTTT.